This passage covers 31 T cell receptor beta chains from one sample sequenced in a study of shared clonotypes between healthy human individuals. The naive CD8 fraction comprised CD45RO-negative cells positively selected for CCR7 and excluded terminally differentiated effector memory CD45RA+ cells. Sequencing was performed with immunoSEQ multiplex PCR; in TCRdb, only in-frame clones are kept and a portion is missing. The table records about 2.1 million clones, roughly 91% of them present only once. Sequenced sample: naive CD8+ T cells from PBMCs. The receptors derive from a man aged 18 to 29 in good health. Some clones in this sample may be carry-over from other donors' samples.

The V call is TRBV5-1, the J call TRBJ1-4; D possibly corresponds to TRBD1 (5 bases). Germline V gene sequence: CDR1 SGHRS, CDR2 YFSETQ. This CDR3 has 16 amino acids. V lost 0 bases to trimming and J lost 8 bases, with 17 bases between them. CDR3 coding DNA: TGCGCCAGCAGCTTGGGGGACTTCCCTGCGAGGGAAAAACTGTTTTTT. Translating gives CASSLGDFPAREKLFF.

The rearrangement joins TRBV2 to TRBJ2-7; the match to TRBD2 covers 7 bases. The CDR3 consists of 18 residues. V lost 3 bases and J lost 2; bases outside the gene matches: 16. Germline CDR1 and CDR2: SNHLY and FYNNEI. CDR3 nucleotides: TGTGCCAGCAGTGATCGGGGTTTTACGGGAGGCCCTACCTACGAGCAGTACTTC. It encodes CASSDRGFTGGPTYEQYF.

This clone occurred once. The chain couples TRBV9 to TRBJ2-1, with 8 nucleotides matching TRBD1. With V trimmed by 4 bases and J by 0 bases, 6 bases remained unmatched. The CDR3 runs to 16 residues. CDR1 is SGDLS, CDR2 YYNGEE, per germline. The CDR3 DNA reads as TGTGCCAGCAGCCCCCGGACAGGGAGCTCCTACAATGAGCAGTTCTTC. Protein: CASSPRTGSSYNEQFF.

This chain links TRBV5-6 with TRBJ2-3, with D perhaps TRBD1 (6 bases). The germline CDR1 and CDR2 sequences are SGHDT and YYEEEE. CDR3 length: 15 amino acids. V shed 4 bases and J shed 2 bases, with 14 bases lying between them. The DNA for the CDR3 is TGTGCCAGCAGCCCGAGGACAGTCTACACAGATACGCAGTATTTT. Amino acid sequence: CASSPRTVYTDTQYF.

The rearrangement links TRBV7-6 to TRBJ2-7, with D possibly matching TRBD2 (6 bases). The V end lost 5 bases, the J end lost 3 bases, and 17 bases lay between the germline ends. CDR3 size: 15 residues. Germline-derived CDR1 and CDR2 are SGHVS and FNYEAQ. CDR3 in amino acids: CASSPGTLGFYEQYF. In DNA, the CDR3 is TGTGCCAGCAGCCCTGGGACTTTAGGATTCTACGAGCAGTACTTC.

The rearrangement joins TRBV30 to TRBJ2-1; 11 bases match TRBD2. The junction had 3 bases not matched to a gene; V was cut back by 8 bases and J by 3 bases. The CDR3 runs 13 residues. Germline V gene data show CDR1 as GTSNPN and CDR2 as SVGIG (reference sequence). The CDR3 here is CAHLAGGYNEQFF. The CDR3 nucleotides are TGTGCCCATCTAGCGGGAGGCTACAATGAGCAGTTCTTC.

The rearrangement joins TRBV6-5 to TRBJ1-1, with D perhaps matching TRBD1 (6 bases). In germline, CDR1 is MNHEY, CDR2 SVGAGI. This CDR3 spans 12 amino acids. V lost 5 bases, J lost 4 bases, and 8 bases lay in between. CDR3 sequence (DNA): TGTGCCAGCAGTGACAGGATCACTGAAGCTTTCTTT. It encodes CASSDRITEAFF.

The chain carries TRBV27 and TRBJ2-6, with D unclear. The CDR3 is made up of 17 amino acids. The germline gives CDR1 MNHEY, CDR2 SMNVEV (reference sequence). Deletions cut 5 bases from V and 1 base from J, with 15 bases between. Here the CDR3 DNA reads TGTGCCAGCAGTCCATTGCAATTTTCGTCTGGGGCCAACGTCCTGACTTTC. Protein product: CASSPLQFSSGANVLTF.

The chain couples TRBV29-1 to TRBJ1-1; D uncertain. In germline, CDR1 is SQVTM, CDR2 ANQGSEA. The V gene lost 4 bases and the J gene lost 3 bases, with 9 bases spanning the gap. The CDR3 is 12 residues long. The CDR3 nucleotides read TGCAGCGTTGTAGGGTTGGACACTGAAGCTTTCTTT. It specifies CSVVGLDTEAFF.

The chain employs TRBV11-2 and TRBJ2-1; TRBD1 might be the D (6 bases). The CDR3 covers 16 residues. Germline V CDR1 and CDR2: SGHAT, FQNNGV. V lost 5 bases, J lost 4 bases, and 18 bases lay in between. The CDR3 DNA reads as TGTGCCAGCAGCCGCTCGACAGGCGTTGGGTACAATGAGCAGTTCTTC. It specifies CASSRSTGVGYNEQFF.

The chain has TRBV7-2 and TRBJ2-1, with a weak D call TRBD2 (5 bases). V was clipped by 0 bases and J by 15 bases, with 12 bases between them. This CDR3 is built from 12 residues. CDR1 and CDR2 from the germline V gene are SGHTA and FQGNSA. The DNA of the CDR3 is TGTGCCAGCAGCTTAGCCGCGACTATCCCGTTCTTC. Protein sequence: CASSLAATIPFF.

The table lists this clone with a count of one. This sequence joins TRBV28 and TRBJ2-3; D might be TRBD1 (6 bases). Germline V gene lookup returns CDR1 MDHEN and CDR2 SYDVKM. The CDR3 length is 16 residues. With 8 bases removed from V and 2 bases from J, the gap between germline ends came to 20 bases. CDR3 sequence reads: CASLTTRDNPTDTQYF. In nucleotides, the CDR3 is TGTGCCAGCCTTACAACCCGGGACAACCCCACAGATACGCAGTATTTT.

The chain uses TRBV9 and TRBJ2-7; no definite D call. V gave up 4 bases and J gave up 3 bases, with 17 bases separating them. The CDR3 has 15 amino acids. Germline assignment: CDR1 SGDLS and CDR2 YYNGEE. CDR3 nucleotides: TGTGCCAGCAGCCCCGGTTACAGTACCTTCTACGAGCAGTACTTC. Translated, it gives CASSPGYSTFYEQYF.

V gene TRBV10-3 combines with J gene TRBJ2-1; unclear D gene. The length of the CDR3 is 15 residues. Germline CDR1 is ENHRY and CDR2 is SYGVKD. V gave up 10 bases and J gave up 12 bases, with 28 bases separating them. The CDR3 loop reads CATTALDPNAPSQFF. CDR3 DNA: TGTGCCACCACGGCGTTGGACCCCAATGCCCCGTCGCAGTTCTTC.

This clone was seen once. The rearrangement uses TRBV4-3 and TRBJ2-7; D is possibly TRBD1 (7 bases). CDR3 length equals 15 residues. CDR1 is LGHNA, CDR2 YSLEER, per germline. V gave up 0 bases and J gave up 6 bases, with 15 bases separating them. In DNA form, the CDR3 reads TGCGCCAGCAGCCAAGATAGGCACAGGGGAGGCGAGCAGTACTTC. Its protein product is CASSQDRHRGGEQYF.

The CDR3 sequence is CASRPLGRNRGGANVLTF. The CDR3 nucleotides read TGTGCAAGTCGCCCCCTAGGGCGCAACAGGGGTGGGGCCAACGTCCTGACTTTC. This chain connects TRBV12-2 to TRBJ2-6; the table's D call, TRBD1, was not checked against the DNA. TRBV12-2 is assigned pseudogene status. The CDR3 sequence is 18 residues long.

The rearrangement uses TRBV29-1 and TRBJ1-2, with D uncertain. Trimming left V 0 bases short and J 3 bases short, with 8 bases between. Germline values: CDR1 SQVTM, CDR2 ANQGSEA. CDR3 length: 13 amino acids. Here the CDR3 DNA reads TGCAGCGTTGAAGATCCGAAGGACTATGGCTACACCTTC. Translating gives CSVEDPKDYGYTF.

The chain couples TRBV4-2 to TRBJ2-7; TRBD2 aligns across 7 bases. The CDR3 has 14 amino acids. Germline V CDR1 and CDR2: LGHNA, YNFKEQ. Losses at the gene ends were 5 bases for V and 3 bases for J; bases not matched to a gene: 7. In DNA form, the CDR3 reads TGTGCCAGCAGCGCTAGCGGTATTGGCTACGAGCAGTACTTC. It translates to CASSASGIGYEQYF.

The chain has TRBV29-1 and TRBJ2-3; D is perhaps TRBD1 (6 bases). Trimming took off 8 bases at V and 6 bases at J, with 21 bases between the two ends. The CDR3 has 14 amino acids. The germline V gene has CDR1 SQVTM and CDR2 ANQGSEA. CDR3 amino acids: CSMGLDRLVDTQYF. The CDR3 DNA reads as TGCAGCATGGGCCTCGACAGGCTTGTGGATACGCAGTATTTT.

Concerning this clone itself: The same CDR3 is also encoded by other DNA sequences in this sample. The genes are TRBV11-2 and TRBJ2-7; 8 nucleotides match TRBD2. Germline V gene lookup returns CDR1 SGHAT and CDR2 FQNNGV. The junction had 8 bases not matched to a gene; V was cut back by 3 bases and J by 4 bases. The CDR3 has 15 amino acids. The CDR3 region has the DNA TGTGCCAGCAGCTTGGGAGCGGGAGAGTGGTACGAGCAGTACTTC. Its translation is CASSLGAGEWYEQYF. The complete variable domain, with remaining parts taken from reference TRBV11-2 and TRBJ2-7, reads EAGVAQSPRYKIIEKRQSVAFWCNPISGHATLYWYQQILGQGPKLLIQFQNNGVVDDSQLPKDRFSAERLKGVDSTLKIQPAKLEDSAVYLCASSLGAGEWYEQYFGPGTRLTVT.

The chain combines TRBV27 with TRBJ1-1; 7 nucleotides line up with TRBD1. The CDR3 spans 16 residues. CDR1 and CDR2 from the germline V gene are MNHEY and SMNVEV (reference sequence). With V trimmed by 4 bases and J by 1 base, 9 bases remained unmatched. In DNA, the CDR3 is TGTGCCAGCAGTTCATACACCACAGGGGCGAACACTGAAGCTTTCTTT. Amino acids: CASSSYTTGANTEAFF.

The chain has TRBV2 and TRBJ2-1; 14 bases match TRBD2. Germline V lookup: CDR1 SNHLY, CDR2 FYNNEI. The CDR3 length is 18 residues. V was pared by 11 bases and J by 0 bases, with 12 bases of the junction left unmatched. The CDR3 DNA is TGTGCCGCCACTCCGGGACTAGCGGGAGAGAGCTCCTACAATGAGCAGTTCTTC. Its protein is CAATPGLAGESSYNEQFF.

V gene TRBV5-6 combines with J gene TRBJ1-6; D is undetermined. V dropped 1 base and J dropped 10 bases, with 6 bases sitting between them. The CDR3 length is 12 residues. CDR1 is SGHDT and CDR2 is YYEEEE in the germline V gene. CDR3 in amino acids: CASSLRKSPLHF. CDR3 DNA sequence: TGTGCCAGCAGCTTGCGTAAATCACCCCTCCACTTT.

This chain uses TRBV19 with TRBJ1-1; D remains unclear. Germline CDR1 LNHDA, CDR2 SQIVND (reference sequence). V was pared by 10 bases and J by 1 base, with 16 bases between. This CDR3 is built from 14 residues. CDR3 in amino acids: CAIRPTTANTEAFF. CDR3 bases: TGTGCCATTAGACCCACGACGGCGAACACTGAAGCTTTCTTT.

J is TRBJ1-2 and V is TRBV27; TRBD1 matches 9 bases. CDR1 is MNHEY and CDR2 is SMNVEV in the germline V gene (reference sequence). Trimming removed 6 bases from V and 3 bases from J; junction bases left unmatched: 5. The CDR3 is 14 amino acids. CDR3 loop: CASSQDRGDYGYTF. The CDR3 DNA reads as TGTGCCAGCAGCCAGGACAGGGGTGACTATGGCTACACCTTC.

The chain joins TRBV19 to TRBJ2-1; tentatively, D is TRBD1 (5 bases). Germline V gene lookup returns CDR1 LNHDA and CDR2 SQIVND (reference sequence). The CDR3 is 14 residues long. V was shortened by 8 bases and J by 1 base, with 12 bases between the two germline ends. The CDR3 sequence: CASQGPGSYNEQFF. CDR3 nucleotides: TGTGCCAGTCAAGGGCCAGGGTCCTACAATGAGCAGTTCTTC.

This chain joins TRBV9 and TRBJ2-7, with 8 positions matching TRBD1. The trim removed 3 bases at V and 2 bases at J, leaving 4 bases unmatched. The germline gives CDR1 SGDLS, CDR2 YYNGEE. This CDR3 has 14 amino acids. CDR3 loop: CASSGQGSAYEQYF. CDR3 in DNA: TGTGCCAGCAGCGGACAGGGGTCTGCCTACGAGCAGTACTTC.

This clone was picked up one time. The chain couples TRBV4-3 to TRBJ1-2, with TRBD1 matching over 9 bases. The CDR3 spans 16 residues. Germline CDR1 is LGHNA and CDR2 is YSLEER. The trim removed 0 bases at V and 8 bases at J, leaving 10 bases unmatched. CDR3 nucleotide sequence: TGCGCCAGCAGCCAAGAGTGGGGACAGGGTTCATTGGGCTACACCTTC. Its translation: CASSQEWGQGSLGYTF.

The CDR3 DNA reads TGTGCCACCAGCAGAGTGGCGGACAGCCACCAAGAGACCCAGTACTTC. It translates to CATSRVADSHQETQYF. The chain links TRBV15 to TRBJ2-5, with D perhaps TRBD1 (6 bases). This CDR3 has 16 residues. Per germline, CDR1 LNHNV and CDR2 YYDKDF (reference sequence). The V end lost 1 base, the J end lost 0 bases, and 12 bases lay between the germline ends.

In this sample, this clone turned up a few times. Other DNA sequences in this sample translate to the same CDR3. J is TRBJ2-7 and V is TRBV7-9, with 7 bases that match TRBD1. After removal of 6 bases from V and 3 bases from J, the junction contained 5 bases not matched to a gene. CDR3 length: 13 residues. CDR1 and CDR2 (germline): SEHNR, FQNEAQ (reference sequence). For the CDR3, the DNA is TGTGCCAGCAGACCACGGGACAGCTACGAGCAGTACTTC. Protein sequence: CASRPRDSYEQYF. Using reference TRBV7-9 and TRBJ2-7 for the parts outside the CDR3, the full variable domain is DTGVSQNPRHKITKRGQNVTFRCDPISEHNRLYWYRQTLGQGPEFLTYFQNEAQLEKSRLLSDRFSAERPKGSFSTLEIQRTEQGDSAMYLCASRPRDSYEQYFGPGTRLTVT.

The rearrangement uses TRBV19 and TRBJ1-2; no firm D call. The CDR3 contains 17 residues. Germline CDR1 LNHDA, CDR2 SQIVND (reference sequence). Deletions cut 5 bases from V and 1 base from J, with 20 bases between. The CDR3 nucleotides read TGTGCCAGTAGTCCGTGGACCCAGATAGGTCGTAACTATGGCTACACCTTC. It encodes CASSPWTQIGRNYGYTF. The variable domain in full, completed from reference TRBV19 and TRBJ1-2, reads DGGITQSPKYLFRKEGQNVTLSCEQNLNHDAMYWYRQDPGQGLRLIYYSQIVNDFQKGDIAEGYSVSREKKESFPLTVTSAQKNPTAFYLCASSPWTQIGRNYGYTFGSGTRLTVV.